These 22 T cell receptor beta chains came from one sample sequenced in a study of vaccination and CD4 T cells after COVID-19 (dated 2022 in TCRdb). Preparation of the library involved PCR. Instrument on record: Illumina iSeq 100. DNA from cultured CD4+ T cells was subjected to TCR sequencing with the Oncomine TCR Beta short-read assay at the Johns Hopkins FTIC core. TCRdb reran the public reads through fastp at Q25 and MiXCR, keeping productive beta chains. Every distinct CDR3 protein forms one entry, paired with its most common genes and DNA. Within this sample are 14,000 or so distinct CDR3 sequences, with roughly 29% of them counted one time only. The biggest ten clones account for 22% of the sample. Reading the label with the study, this specimen's treatment or condition is: 10-day PBMC culture with coronavirus spike peptide pools or control peptides (ViraFEST assay). Their antigens remain unidentified.

The sequencing input was cultured CD4+ T cells from blood. Receptor source: a human donor with COVID-19.

Only a few counts were recorded for this clonotype. This chain links TRBV12-3 or TRBV12-4 with TRBJ1-2, with D hard to call. The length of the CDR3 is 13 residues. The V end lost 3 bases, the J end lost 4 bases, and 9 bases lay between the germline ends. Here the CDR3 reads CASSFGRSYGYTF. The CDR3 DNA follows: TGTGCCAGCAGTTTTGGCAGGTCCTATGGCTACACCTTC.

This clonotype was observed a few times. The CDR3 protein is CSARWKTDTQYF. The CDR3 nucleotides are TGCAGTGCTAGGTGGAAGACAGATACGCAGTATTTT. This chain uses TRBV20-1 with TRBJ2-3; D not certain. The CDR3 has 12 residues. The germline V and J ends were trimmed by 3 bases and 3 bases, with 7 bases remaining between them. Germline V gene data show CDR1 as DFQATT and CDR2 as SNEGSKA (reference sequence).

The V call is TRBV28, the J call TRBJ1-5, with unresolved D. V was cut by 4 bases and J by 0 bases, with 13 bases left in between. CDR3 length equals 16 residues. From germline, CDR1 is MDHEN and CDR2 SYDVKM. The CDR3 DNA is TGTGCCAGCAGTTCTCTCTCTACAGCTAGCAATCAGCCCCAGCATTTT. This encodes CASSSLSTASNQPQHF.

The rearrangement joins TRBV19 to TRBJ2-7, with 7 bases aligning to TRBD2. Germline V gives CDR1 LNHDA, CDR2 SQIVND (reference sequence). With V trimmed by 5 bases and J by 0 bases, 7 bases remained unmatched. The CDR3 is made up of 15 amino acids. The CDR3 nucleotides read TGTGCCAGTAGTTTACGTTGGACTAGCTCCTACGAGCAGTACTTC. The encoded protein is CASSLRWTSSYEQYF.

This clonotype was recorded only once. V is TRBV12-3 or TRBV12-4 and J is TRBJ2-7; TRBD2 matches at 13 bases. The CDR3 extends over 14 amino acids. Unmatched junction bases numbered 5, after V lost 6 bases and J lost 6 bases. In DNA, the CDR3 is TGTGCCAGCAGGACTAGCGGGGGGATCCCCGAGCAGTACTTC. Amino acids: CASRTSGGIPEQYF.

The sample holds a few counts of this clonotype. J is TRBJ1-1 and V is TRBV6-1; no reliable D call. CDR3 length equals 15 residues. Trimming left V 7 bases short and J 0 bases short, with 15 bases between. Germline V gives CDR1 MNHNS, CDR2 SASEGT. The CDR3 DNA reads TGTGCCAGCACTCCTTTAGTCGGGATGAACACTGAAGCTTTCTTT. It specifies CASTPLVGMNTEAFF.

The CDR3 nucleotides are TGTGCCAGCAGTGGGGGGAGGACAGGGGGAGGCTTGGAAGCTTTCTTT. It encodes CASSGGRTGGGLEAFF. V usage is TRBV2 and J usage is TRBJ1-1; 10 bases are a match to TRBD1. The V gene end was trimmed by 4 bases and the J gene end by 8 bases; junction bases not matched to a gene: 13. Germline V gives CDR1 SNHLY, CDR2 FYNNEI. The CDR3 is 16 amino acids.

The chain is built from TRBV20-1 and TRBJ2-7; 10 bases agree with TRBD1. The length of the CDR3 is 12 residues. Losses at the gene ends were 6 bases for V and 4 bases for J; bases not matched to a gene: 3. Germline loops: CDR1 DFQATT, CDR2 SNEGSKA (reference sequence). CDR3 loop: CSAWTGGYEQYF. The CDR3 bases are TGCAGTGCCTGGACAGGGGGATACGAGCAGTACTTC.

The V and J genes are TRBV4-3 and TRBJ2-3; 11 bases are shared with TRBD2. The CDR3 runs to 20 residues. Germline V CDR1 and CDR2: LGHNA, YSLEER. V lost 3 bases to trimming and J lost 5 bases; unmatched junction nucleotides: 19. The CDR3 region has the DNA TGCGCCAGCAGCCAGGCTGCGGGTCTAGCGGGGGGCGGAGCGTTAGATACGCAGTATTTT. Its protein product is CASSQAAGLAGGGALDTQYF.

This chain uses TRBV7-9 with TRBJ1-1, with 8 bases lining up with TRBD1. Germline CDR1 and CDR2: SEHNR and FQNEAQ (reference sequence). V lost 10 bases and J lost 1; bases outside the gene matches: 11. The CDR3 totals 15 residues. The CDR3 loop is CAIGPGQERNTEAFF. CDR3 sequence (DNA): TGTGCCATCGGACCGGGACAGGAGAGGAACACTGAAGCTTTCTTT.

The chain couples TRBV10-3 to TRBJ2-7; 9 nucleotides agree with TRBD1. J lost 6 bases, V lost 8 bases, and 5 bases had no gene match. CDR3 size: 12 residues. CDR1 and CDR2 from the germline V gene are ENHRY and SYGVKD. CDR3 nucleotide sequence: TGTGCCATCGGGGACAGGGCCTGCGAGCAGTACTTC. Translating it yields CAIGDRACEQYF.

V is TRBV11-3 and J is TRBJ1-1; D is unresolved. The V end lost 5 bases, the J end lost 1 base, and 5 bases lay between the germline ends. The length of the CDR3 is 12 residues. Looked up from germline, CDR1 is SGHNT and CDR2 is YENEEA. CDR3 residues: CASSTKNTEAFF. CDR3 nucleotides: TGTGCCAGCAGCACAAAGAACACTGAAGCTTTCTTT.

The chain uses TRBV5-4 and TRBJ1-1; D possibly corresponds to TRBD1 (6 bases). From germline, CDR1 is SGHNT and CDR2 YYREEE (reference sequence). Deletions cut 4 bases from V and 0 bases from J, with 10 bases between. This CDR3 is built from 14 residues. In DNA form, the CDR3 reads TGTGCCAGCAGCAGGGGACAACTGAACACTGAAGCTTTCTTT. It specifies CASSRGQLNTEAFF. The variable domain in full, completed from reference TRBV5-4 and TRBJ1-1, reads ETGVTQSPTHLIKTRGQQVTLRCSSQSGHNTVSWYQQALGQGPQFIFQYYREEENGRGNFPPRFSGLQFPNYSSELNVNALELDDSALYLCASSRGQLNTEAFFGQGTRLTVV.

The rearrangement joins TRBV15 to TRBJ2-7; possible D gene TRBD2, 6 bases. Trimming pared 5 bases from V and 4 bases from J, leaving 12 bases between. This CDR3 is 13 amino acids long. Germline V gene data show CDR1 as LNHNV and CDR2 as YYDKDF (reference sequence). DNA of the CDR3: TGTGCCACCAGCTTGGCGGGGACGTACGAGCAGTACTTC. Residues: CATSLAGTYEQYF.

This chain joins TRBV6-4 and TRBJ2-7; 11 nucleotides agree with TRBD1. Per germline, CDR1 MRHNA and CDR2 SNTAGT. CDR3 length equals 15 residues. V shed 0 bases and J 4 bases; nucleotides not matched to a gene: 2. The CDR3 DNA is TGTGCCAGCAGTGACTCGGGACAGGGGGATTACGAGCAGTACTTC. Its protein product is CASSDSGQGDYEQYF.

This clonotype appeared once. J is TRBJ1-2 and V is TRBV18; D is uncertain. The length of the CDR3 is 16 residues. V was clipped by 3 bases and J by 3 bases, with 17 bases between them. From germline, CDR1 is KGHSH and CDR2 LQKENI. CDR3 sequence reads: CASSPGSISSYYGYTF. The CDR3, as DNA: TGTGCCAGCTCACCCGGCTCGATAAGCTCTTACTATGGCTACACCTTC. Full variable domain (missing parts from reference TRBV18 and TRBJ1-2): NAGVMQNPRHLVRRRGQEARLRCSPMKGHSHVYWYRQLPEEGLKFMVYLQKENIIDESGMPKERFSAEFPKEGPSILRIQQVVRGDSAAYFCASSPGSISSYYGYTFGSGTRLTVV.

This clonotype was seen a handful of times. The chain is built from TRBV6-1 and TRBJ2-4, with D perhaps TRBD1 (5 bases). The germline gives CDR1 MNHNS, CDR2 SASEGT. This CDR3 has 16 amino acids. The ends were cut back, 2 bases at V and 0 bases at J, with 11 bases in the middle. CDR3 DNA: TGTGCCAGCAGTGAAAATCTGGGGCTAGCCAAAAACATTCAGTACTTC. Translating it yields CASSENLGLAKNIQYF.

This clonotype was seen a single time. The CDR3 end shows no conserved phenylalanine or tryptophan, and so a read error is likely. The V and J genes are TRBV7-2 and TRBJ2-1; 9 bases match TRBD2. V lost 1 base, J lost 2 bases, and 9 bases stayed unmatched. Germline-derived CDR1 and CDR2 are SGHTA and FQGNSA. The CDR3 has 18 residues. CDR3 bases: TGTGCCAGCAGCTTAGTAGGTAGCGGGGGTGCTCCCTACAATGAGCAGTTCTCC. Translation: CASSLVGSGGAPYNEQFS.

This clonotype was detected only a few times. V gene TRBV24-1 combines with J gene TRBJ2-2; D is unclear. There are 13 residues in the CDR3. Trimming left V 1 base short and J 7 bases short, with 6 bases between. CDR1 KGHDR and CDR2 SFDVKD come from the germline V gene. The CDR3 is CATSDFKIGELFF. CDR3 nucleotides: TGTGCCACCAGTGATTTTAAGATCGGGGAGCTGTTTTTT.

The V and J genes are TRBV9 and TRBJ2-5, with 11 bases matching TRBD2. The CDR3 has 17 amino acids. Germline CDR1 SGDLS, CDR2 YYNGEE. V lost 4 bases to trimming and J lost 1 base; unmatched junction nucleotides: 9. The CDR3 loop is CASSITSGTSGQETQYF. The CDR3 nucleotides read TGTGCCAGCAGCATCACATCCGGGACTAGCGGCCAAGAGACCCAGTACTTC.

The V and J genes are TRBV5-5 and TRBJ2-3; 10 nucleotides agree with TRBD2. CDR3 length: 15 amino acids. V gave up 4 bases and J gave up 0 bases; unmatched junction bases: 2. In germline, CDR1 is SGHKS, CDR2 YYEKEE (reference sequence). CDR3 region: CASSMTSGSTDTQYF. The CDR3 nucleotides read TGTGCCAGCAGCATGACTAGCGGGAGCACAGATACGCAGTATTTT. Complete variable domain (other parts from reference TRBV5-5 and TRBJ2-3): DAGVTQSPTHLIKTRGQQVTLRCSPISGHKSVSWYQQVLGQGPQFIFQYYEKEERGRGNFPDRFSARQFPNYSSELNVNALLLGDSALYLCASSMTSGSTDTQYFGPGTRLTVL.

The chain employs TRBV11-3 and TRBJ1-1, with D unclear. CDR3 length: 11 amino acids. Germline V gives CDR1 SGHNT, CDR2 YENEEA. With 2 bases removed from V and 11 bases from J, the gap between germline ends came to 9 bases. DNA of the CDR3: TGTGCCAGCAGCTTAAGGGAGAGGGCTTTCTTT. It is translated as CASSLRERAFF.